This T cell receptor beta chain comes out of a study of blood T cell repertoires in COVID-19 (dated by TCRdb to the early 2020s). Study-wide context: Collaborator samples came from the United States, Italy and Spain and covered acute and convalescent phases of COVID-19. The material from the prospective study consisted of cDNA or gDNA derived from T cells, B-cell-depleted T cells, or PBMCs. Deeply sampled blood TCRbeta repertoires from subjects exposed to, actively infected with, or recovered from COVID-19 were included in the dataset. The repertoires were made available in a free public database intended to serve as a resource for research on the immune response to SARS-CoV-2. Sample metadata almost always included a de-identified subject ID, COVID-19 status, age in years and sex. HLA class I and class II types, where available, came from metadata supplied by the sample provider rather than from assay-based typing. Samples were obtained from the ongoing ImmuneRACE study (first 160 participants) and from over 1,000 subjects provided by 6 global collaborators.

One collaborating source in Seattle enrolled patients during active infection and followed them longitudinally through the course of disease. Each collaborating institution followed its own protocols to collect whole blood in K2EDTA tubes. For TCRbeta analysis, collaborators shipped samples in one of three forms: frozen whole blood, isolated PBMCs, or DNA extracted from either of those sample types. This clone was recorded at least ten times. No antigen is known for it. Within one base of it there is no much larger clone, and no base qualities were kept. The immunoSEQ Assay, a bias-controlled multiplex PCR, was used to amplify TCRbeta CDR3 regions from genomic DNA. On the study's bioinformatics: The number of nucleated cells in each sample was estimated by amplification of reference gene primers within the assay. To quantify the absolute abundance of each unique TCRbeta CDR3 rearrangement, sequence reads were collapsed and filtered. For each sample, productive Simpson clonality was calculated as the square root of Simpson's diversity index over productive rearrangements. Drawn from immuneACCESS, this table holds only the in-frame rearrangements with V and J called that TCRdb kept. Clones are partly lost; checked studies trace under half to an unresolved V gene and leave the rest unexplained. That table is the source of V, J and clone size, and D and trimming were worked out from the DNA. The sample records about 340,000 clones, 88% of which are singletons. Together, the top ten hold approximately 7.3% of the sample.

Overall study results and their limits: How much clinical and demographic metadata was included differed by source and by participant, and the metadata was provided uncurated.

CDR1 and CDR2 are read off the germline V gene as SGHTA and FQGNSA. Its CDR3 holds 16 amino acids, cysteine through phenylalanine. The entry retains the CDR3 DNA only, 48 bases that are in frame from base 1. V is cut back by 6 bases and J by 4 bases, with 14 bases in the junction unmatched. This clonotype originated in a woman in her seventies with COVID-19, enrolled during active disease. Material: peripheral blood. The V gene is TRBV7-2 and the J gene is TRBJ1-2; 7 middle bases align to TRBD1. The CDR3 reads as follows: CASSSGQPGQTYGYTF. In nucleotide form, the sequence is TGTGCCAGCAGTTCGGGACAGCCGGGACAGACCTATGGCTACACCTTC.